These T cell receptor beta chains were read from a single sample in a study of shared clonotypes between healthy human individuals. The protocol was immunoSEQ multiplex PCR, while the TCRdb copy is restricted to in-frame clones and leaves out a portion. The sample records some 2,000,000 clones, about 95% being singletons. Sequencing used naive CD8+ T cells sorted from blood. The receptors here all came from a man aged 18 to 30 in good health. CDR3s include the opening cysteine and the closing phenylalanine or tryptophan. A D gene is named only where the DNA matches it firmly. Clone size is shown for a subset of rows, as once, few, many or a class of expanded clone.

d_gene,len,j_gene,abundance,v_gene,CDR3aa,CDR3nt
NA,14,TRBJ1-2,NA,TRBV29-1,CSVLPSGHPYGYTF,TGCAGCGTATTACCCTCAGGACACCCCTATGGCTACACCTTC
TRBD1,12,TRBJ1-2,NA,TRBV29-1,CSGLDRVGGYTF,TGCAGCGGATTAGACAGGGTTGGGGGCTACACCTTC
NA,14,TRBJ2-1,NA,TRBV5-1,CASSPESWNNEQFF,TGCGCCAGCAGCCCGGAGAGTTGGAACAATGAGCAGTTCTTC
TRBD1,14,TRBJ2-7,NA,TRBV11-3,CASSQGTGGYEQYF,TGTGCCAGCAGCCAAGGGACAGGGGGCTACGAGCAGTACTTC
NA,12,TRBJ2-7,NA,TRBV7-6,CASSQGRSEQYF,TGTGCCAGCAGCCAGGGCCGCTCCGAGCAGTACTTC
TRBD1,15,TRBJ1-4,NA,TRBV30,CAWQHGTVNNEKLFF,TGTGCCTGGCAACACGGGACAGTGAATAATGAAAAACTGTTTTTT
NA,14,TRBJ1-5,NA,TRBV15,CATSRDWAEQPQRF,TGTGCCACCAGCAGAGATTGGGCAGAACAGCCCCAGCGTTTT
NA,16,TRBJ1-6,NA,TRBV5-1,CASSLRGEEKNSPLHF,TGCGCCAGCAGCCTCCGGGGGGAGGAGAAAAATTCACCCCTCCACTTT
NA,16,TRBJ1-6,NA,TRBV27,CASTYSAGAVYSPLHF,TGTGCCAGCACCTACTCGGCGGGGGCGGTTTACTCACCCCTCCACTTT
NA,13,TRBJ2-7,NA,TRBV2,CASSEAGWDEQYF,TGTGCCAGCAGTGAAGCGGGATGGGACGAGCAGTACTTC
NA,13,TRBJ2-7,NA,TRBV7-9,CASSPGQGYEQYF,TGTGCCAGCAGCCCTGGACAAGGCTACGAGCAGTACTTC
NA,14,TRBJ2-7,NA,TRBV15,CATQDRGSSYEQYF,TGTGCCACCCAAGACCGAGGTAGCTCCTACGAGCAGTACTTC
NA,15,TRBJ1-2,NA,TRBV19,CASSIVPGTGYGYTF,TGTGCCAGTAGTATAGTTCCAGGGACGGGGTATGGCTACACCTTC
NA,13,TRBJ1-1,NA,TRBV29-1,CSVEAGENTEAFF,TGCAGCGTTGAAGCTGGGGAGAACACTGAAGCTTTCTTT
NA,14,TRBJ2-2,NA,TRBV6-1,CASSDPGGPGELFF,TGTGCCAGCAGTGACCCCGGGGGGCCCGGGGAGCTGTTTTTT
NA,14,TRBJ2-6,NA,TRBV19,CASTGAGGANVLTF,TGTGCCAGTACAGGGGCGGGAGGGGCCAACGTCCTGACTTTC
NA,15,TRBJ2-7,NA,TRBV7-2,CASSLNRDFGYEQYF,TGTGCCAGCAGCTTAAACCGGGACTTCGGGTACGAGCAGTACTTC
TRBD1,14,TRBJ1-1,NA,TRBV11-1,CASSVGQGNTEAFF,TGTGCCAGCAGCGTGGGACAGGGGAACACTGAAGCTTTCTTT
NA,13,TRBJ2-7,NA,TRBV5-4,CASSKGTEYEQYF,TGTGCCAGCAGCAAAGGGACGGAGTACGAGCAGTACTTC
NA,15,TRBJ1-2,few,TRBV27,CASSLSLTRPYGYTF,TGTGCCAGCAGTTTATCCCTTACTCGTCCCTATGGCTACACCTTC
NA,15,TRBJ1-6,NA,TRBV7-9,CASSLNRGEASPLHF,TGTGCCAGCAGCCTCAACCGGGGCGAAGCTTCACCCCTCCACTTT
NA,15,TRBJ2-3,NA,TRBV5-1,CASNPTDGFTDTQYF,TGCGCCAGCAACCCGACGGACGGATTCACAGATACGCAGTATTTT
NA,12,TRBJ2-1,NA,TRBV7-9,CASSYRVGEQFF,TGTGCCAGCAGCTACAGGGTGGGTGAGCAGTTCTTC
NA,14,TRBJ1-2,NA,TRBV6-5,CASSPGGTNYGYTF,TGTGCCAGCAGTCCCGGGGGGACTAACTATGGCTACACCTTC
TRBD1,16,TRBJ1-5,NA,TRBV2,CASRPGTGSSNQPQHF,TGTGCCAGCAGGCCCGGGACAGGTTCTAGCAATCAGCCCCAGCATTTT
TRBD1,16,TRBJ2-7,NA,TRBV5-1,CASSLLPGTDSYEQYF,TGCGCCAGCAGCCTCCTCCCCGGGACAGATTCCTACGAGCAGTACTTC
TRBD2,17,TRBJ2-1,NA,TRBV7-8,CASSYHGGLADYNEQFF,TGTGCCAGCAGCTATCATGGGGGACTAGCGGACTACAATGAGCAGTTCTTC
TRBD2,16,TRBJ2-7,NA,TRBV7-2,CASSLSPSGSGYEQYF,TGTGCCAGCAGCTTATCCCCTAGCGGGAGCGGCTACGAGCAGTACTTC
TRBD2,15,TRBJ2-1,NA,TRBV7-9,CASSSGTSEGGEQFF,TGTGCCAGCAGCTCCGGGACTAGCGAGGGCGGGGAGCAGTTCTTC
NA,14,TRBJ2-7,once,TRBV13,CASNLRDLPYEQYF,TGTGCCAGCAACCTCCGGGACCTACCCTACGAGCAGTACTTC
NA,13,TRBJ1-1,NA,TRBV4-1,CASSLSPVTEAFF,TGCGCCAGCAGCCTTTCCCCAGTCACTGAAGCTTTCTTT
TRBD2,14,TRBJ2-7,NA,TRBV27,CASSPVGGSYEQYF,TGTGCCAGCTCCCCAGTGGGAGGGAGCTACGAGCAGTACTTC
NA,16,TRBJ1-3,NA,TRBV2,CASSEAKAASGNTIYF,TGTGCCAGCAGTGAAGCCAAGGCCGCGAGTGGAAACACCATATATTTT
NA,12,TRBJ1-1,NA,TRBV19,CASTSQGTEAFF,TGTGCCAGTACTTCACAGGGCACTGAAGCTTTCTTT
TRBD2,17,TRBJ2-1,NA,TRBV27,CASSLWLADLSYNEQFF,TGTGCCAGCAGTTTATGGCTAGCGGACCTCTCCTACAATGAGCAGTTCTTC
TRBD1,14,TRBJ2-1,NA,TRBV29-1,CSVDGTVDYNEQFF,TGCAGCGTAGATGGGACAGTAGACTACAATGAGCAGTTCTTC
NA,12,TRBJ1-1,NA,TRBV2,CATKHGVTEAFF,TGTGCCACTAAGCACGGTGTCACTGAAGCTTTCTTT
TRBD2,15,TRBJ2-7,NA,TRBV18,CASSPPAGGPHEQYF,TGTGCCAGCTCACCGCCAGCGGGAGGGCCTCACGAGCAGTACTTC
TRBD2,16,TRBJ2-3,NA,TRBV7-3,CASSSVSGGSTDTQYF,TGTGCCAGCAGCTCGGTTAGCGGGGGGAGCACAGATACGCAGTATTTT
TRBD2,15,TRBJ2-1,once,TRBV13,CASSLESGGYNEQFF,TGTGCCAGCAGCTTAGAGAGCGGGGGCTACAATGAGCAGTTCTTC